What follows describes a single T cell receptor beta chain. Its cognate antigen is unknown. A much larger clone lies a single base off, so this may be a read error. In this CDR3 the conserved last residue, phenylalanine or tryptophan, is missing, so a read error is likely. These data come from a study of molecular identifiers for immune sequencing clone quantification. Looked up from germline, CDR1 is LGHNT and CDR2 is FRNRAP. The CDR3 is 17 amino acids. After removal of 1 base from V and 6 bases from J, the junction contained 7 bases not matched to a gene. Study results and caveats: Spiked Jurkat TCR RNA equivalent to one cell was reportedly detectable in one million naive cells.

Each CDR3 protein gets one entry after TCRdb re-called the PCR reads with MiXCR. This table holds fewer than 350,000 distinct CDR3 sequences, under 25% found once. This clonotype originated in a human donor in good health. Some libraries in this study had Jurkat cell RNA spiked in. Sequenced input: naive CD8+ T cells from blood, with Jurkat cell RNA spiked in. Subset given: FACS-sorted CD8+CD4-CCR7+CD45RA+ naive T cells. The genes are TRBV12-5 and TRBJ2-2, with 11 bases that match TRBD1. The CDR3 here is CASGLAGQGAYSGELFL. The DNA of the CDR3 is TGTGCTAGTGGTTTGGCAGGACAGGGGGCATACTCCGGGGAGCTGTTTCTT.